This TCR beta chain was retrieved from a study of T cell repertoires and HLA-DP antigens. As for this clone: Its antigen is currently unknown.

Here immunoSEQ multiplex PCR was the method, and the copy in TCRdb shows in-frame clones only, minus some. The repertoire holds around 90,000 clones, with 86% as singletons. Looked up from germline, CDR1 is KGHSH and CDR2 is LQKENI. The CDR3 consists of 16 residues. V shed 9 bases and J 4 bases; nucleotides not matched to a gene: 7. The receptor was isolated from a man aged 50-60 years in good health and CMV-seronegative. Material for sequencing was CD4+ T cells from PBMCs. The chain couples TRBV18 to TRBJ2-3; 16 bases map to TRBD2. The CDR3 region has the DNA TGTGCCAGTTTCCCGGGACTAGCGGGAGGGCCAGATACGCAGTATTTT. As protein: CASFPGLAGGPDTQYF.